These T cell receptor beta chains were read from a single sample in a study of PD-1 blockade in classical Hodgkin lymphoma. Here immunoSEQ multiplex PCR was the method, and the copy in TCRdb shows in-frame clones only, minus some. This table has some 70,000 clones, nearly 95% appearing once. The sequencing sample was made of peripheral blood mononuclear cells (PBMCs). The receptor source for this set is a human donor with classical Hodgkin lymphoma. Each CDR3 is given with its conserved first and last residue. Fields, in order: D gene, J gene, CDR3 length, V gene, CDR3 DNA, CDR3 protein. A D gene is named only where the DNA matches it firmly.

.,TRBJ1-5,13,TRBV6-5,TGTGCCAGCAGTTACCGTTCCAGGCAGCCCCAGCATTTT,CASSYRSRQPQHF
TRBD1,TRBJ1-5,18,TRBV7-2,TGTGCCAGCAGCTCCAGGACAGGGGGGGTTCAGGGCTATCAGCCCCAGCATTTT,CASSSRTGGVQGYQPQHF
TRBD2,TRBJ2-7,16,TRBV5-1,TGCGCCAGCAGCTTACACCCTAGCGGGAGGGACTACGAGCAGTACTTC,CASSLHPSGRDYEQYF
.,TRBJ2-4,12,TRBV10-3,TGTGCCTCCGGGGGAGGCGGAAACATTCAGTACTTC,CASGGGGNIQYF
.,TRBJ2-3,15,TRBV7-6,TGTGCCAGCAGCTTAGTAGACAGCAGCACAGATACGCAGTATTTT,CASSLVDSSTDTQYF
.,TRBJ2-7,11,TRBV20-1,TGCAGTGTTCGGGAGTACCACGAGCAGTACTTC,CSVREYHEQYF
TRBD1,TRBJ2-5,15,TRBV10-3,TGTGCCACTCAAAAAAGACAGGGGGCGGTAGAGACCCAGTACTTC,CATQKRQGAVETQYF
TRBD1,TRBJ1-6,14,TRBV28,TGTGCCAGCAGTTCGGACAGGGTAAATTCACCCCTCCACTTT,CASSSDRVNSPLHF
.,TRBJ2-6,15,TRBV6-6,TGTGCCAGCTTGGGAGGAGGGACTGGGGCCAACGTCCTGACTTTC,CASLGGGTGANVLTF
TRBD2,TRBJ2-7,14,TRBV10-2,TGCGCCAGCAGCCCCGGGACTAGCACCAACGAGCAGTACTTC,CASSPGTSTNEQYF
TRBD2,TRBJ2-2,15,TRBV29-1,TGCAGCGTCTCACGGACTAGCGGGAACACCGGGGAGCTGTTTTTT,CSVSRTSGNTGELFF